Listed below are T cell receptor beta chains from one sample, sequenced in a study of T cell responses to AZD1222 COVID-19 vaccine. Repertoires were generated with immunoSEQ multiplex PCR, while TCRdb's copy carries only in-frame clones and drops some. The sample gives over 65,000 clones, approximately 87% of which show up once; 6% to 9% is in the top ten. Here the sequenced sample was peripheral blood, taken on day 0 of AZD1222 vaccination. These receptor sequences come from an adult in good health. Both conserved end residues are part of each CDR3. The order of the fields is V gene, J gene, CDR3 protein.

v_call: TRBV6-2/TRBV6-3
j_call: TRBJ2-2
cdr3_aa: CASSPRDRNTGELFF

v_call: TRBV6-2/TRBV6-3
j_call: TRBJ1-5
cdr3_aa: CASRSDRGQGNQPQHF

v_call: TRBV2
j_call: TRBJ2-2
cdr3_aa: CASRADRWQGNTGELFF

v_call: TRBV6-2/TRBV6-3
j_call: TRBJ2-7
cdr3_aa: CASSYPGTSGPSGYEQYF

v_call: TRBV30
j_call: TRBJ1-1
cdr3_aa: CAWSNQGRTEAFF

v_call: TRBV4-1
j_call: TRBJ1-1
cdr3_aa: CASSTHGQVRRVMNTEAFF

v_call: TRBV11-2
j_call: TRBJ2-2
cdr3_aa: CASSLGTGGGNTGELFF

v_call: TRBV6-5
j_call: TRBJ1-4
cdr3_aa: CASSSGMGVGEKLFF

v_call: TRBV11-2
j_call: TRBJ2-7
cdr3_aa: CASSRSGSSPYEQYF

v_call: TRBV18
j_call: TRBJ1-5
cdr3_aa: CASSLSGDQPQHF

v_call: TRBV4-1
j_call: TRBJ1-4
cdr3_aa: CASSQDPNDEKLFF

v_call: TRBV7-2
j_call: TRBJ2-7
cdr3_aa: CASSLVGDSHEQYF

v_call: TRBV6-5
j_call: TRBJ2-7
cdr3_aa: CASRKPGLAPYEQYF

v_call: TRBV19
j_call: TRBJ1-2
cdr3_aa: CASSIGSAGGYGYTF

v_call: TRBV5-1
j_call: TRBJ1-1
cdr3_aa: CASSPTGGDTEAFF

v_call: TRBV10-3
j_call: TRBJ1-1
cdr3_aa: CAISGGGRGDTEAFF

v_call: TRBV15
j_call: TRBJ2-3
cdr3_aa: CATSREGNPTDTQYF

v_call: TRBV4-3
j_call: TRBJ2-1
cdr3_aa: CASSPRLAANNNEQFF

v_call: TRBV19
j_call: TRBJ1-2
cdr3_aa: CASTFEGQGSGYTF

v_call: TRBV19
j_call: TRBJ1-2
cdr3_aa: CASSIAQGAQRYTF

v_call: TRBV6-5
j_call: TRBJ1-5
cdr3_aa: CASSSPALNQPQHF

v_call: TRBV7-8
j_call: TRBJ1-1
cdr3_aa: CASSLTVGAEAFF

v_call: TRBV7-8
j_call: TRBJ1-5
cdr3_aa: CASSLGGGMDNQPQHF

v_call: TRBV18
j_call: TRBJ2-5
cdr3_aa: CASSPQYSGQETQYF

v_call: TRBV28
j_call: TRBJ1-5
cdr3_aa: CASSLKPGQGTQHF

v_call: TRBV6-6
j_call: TRBJ2-7
cdr3_aa: CASSYSTGTYEQYF

v_call: TRBV27
j_call: TRBJ1-2
cdr3_aa: CATEGPPVGYGYTF